The 28 T cell receptor beta chains presented below share a single source sample, sequenced in a study of CD8 T cells in Susac syndrome. An input of about 0.5 to 1 ug of RNA was subjected to reverse transcription using random hexamers. TCRdb reanalysed the immunoSEQ multiplex PCR reads using MiXCR and keeps one entry per CDR3 protein. Among about 90,000 distinct CDR3 sequences listed, approximately 96% were seen once. The specimen sequenced was CD8+ T cells from PBMCs. These receptors were obtained from a human donor with Susac syndrome.

The chain uses TRBV6-2 or TRBV6-3 and TRBJ2-2; no firm D call. The V and J ends lost 8 bases and 6 bases respectively, with 10 bases between them. Looked up from germline, CDR1 is MNHEY and CDR2 is SVGEGT. CDR3 length: 12 residues. The CDR3 nucleotides are TGTGCCAGCGTCATGGTACCCGGGGAGCTGTTTTTT. Encoded protein: CASVMVPGELFF.

The V and J genes are TRBV6-2 or TRBV6-3 and TRBJ1-6; D unclear. CDR3 length equals 12 residues. Deletions cut 6 bases from V and 10 bases from J, with 10 bases between. Germline CDR1 is MNHEY and CDR2 is SVGEGT. CDR3 sequence: CASSPTGSPLHF. The DNA for the CDR3 is TGTGCCAGCAGCCCCACGGGATCACCCCTCCACTTT.

The V gene is TRBV29-1, the J gene TRBJ2-1, with 7 bases aligning to TRBD1. CDR1 and CDR2 (germline): SQVTM, ANQGSEA. V gave up 3 bases and J gave up 0 bases; unmatched junction bases: 2. The length of the CDR3 is 14 residues. The CDR3 region is CSVEDRTSYNEQFF. CDR3 nucleotides: TGCAGCGTTGAGGACAGGACCTCCTACAATGAGCAGTTCTTC.

V and J are TRBV3-1 and TRBJ1-1; D unclear. Germline loops: CDR1 LGHDT, CDR2 YNNKEL (reference sequence). Trimming pared 4 bases from V and 0 bases from J, leaving 18 bases between. This CDR3 is 17 amino acids long. CDR3 amino acids: CASSPPGVRRMNTEAFF. Here the CDR3 DNA reads TGTGCCAGCAGCCCACCCGGAGTGCGGAGGATGAACACTGAAGCTTTCTTT.

The chain carries TRBV29-1 and TRBJ2-1; TRBD2 aligns across 7 bases. The trim removed 4 bases at V and 2 bases at J, leaving 5 bases unmatched. CDR1 SQVTM and CDR2 ANQGSEA come from the germline V gene. The CDR3 runs 14 residues. The CDR3 nucleotides read TGCAGCGTTGGGGGAAGCGGGGCCTACAATGAGCAGTTCTTC. Translating it yields CSVGGSGAYNEQFF.

The chain has TRBV7-9 and TRBJ2-3; the D gene is possibly TRBD1 (5 bases). This CDR3 is 14 amino acids long. Trimming shortened V by 5 bases and J by 6 bases, and 15 bases separated the two germline ends. Germline CDR1 reads SEHNR; CDR2 reads FQNEAQ (reference sequence). For the CDR3, the DNA is TGTGCCAGCAGCAATGGCAGGGCTGGGGATACGCAGTATTTT. This translates into CASSNGRAGDTQYF.

A single count supports this clonotype. The chain uses TRBV20-1 and TRBJ1-5; D remains ambiguous. Trimming cost V 0 bases and J 0 bases, with 9 bases left between them. The CDR3 runs to 15 residues. Germline lookup yields CDR1 DFQATT and CDR2 SNEGSKA (reference sequence). The CDR3 here is CSAREYSHSNQPQHF. CDR3 nucleotides: TGCAGTGCTAGAGAATACAGCCATAGCAATCAGCCCCAGCATTTT.

V gene TRBV5-5 combines with J gene TRBJ2-1, with TRBD2 identical over 7 bases. This CDR3 has 16 amino acids. Unmatched junction bases numbered 12, after V lost 5 bases and J lost 4 bases. Germline lookup yields CDR1 SGHKS and CDR2 YYEKEE (reference sequence). CDR3 loop: CASSAHPGLTYNEQFF. CDR3 nucleotides: TGTGCCAGCAGTGCCCACCCGGGACTAACTTACAATGAGCAGTTCTTC.

The genes are TRBV29-1 and TRBJ2-7; D might be TRBD1 (5 bases). The V end was cut by 0 bases, the J end by 1 base, with 10 bases between. Germline V gives CDR1 SQVTM, CDR2 ANQGSEA. The CDR3 sequence is 14 residues long. Here the CDR3 DNA reads TGCAGCGTTGAAGATACGACAGATTCCTACGAGCAGTACTTC. Its protein product is CSVEDTTDSYEQYF.

This chain links TRBV13 with TRBJ2-7; no clear D. The CDR3 is made up of 15 amino acids. The germline CDR1 and CDR2 sequences are PRHDT and FYEKMQ (reference sequence). V lost 5 bases and J lost 0, with 14 bases in between. The CDR3: CASSDRTLSSYEQYF. CDR3 bases: TGTGCCAGCAGCGATAGGACGTTGAGCTCCTACGAGCAGTACTTC.

The chain uses TRBV11-3 and TRBJ1-1; D remains ambiguous. This CDR3 contains 13 residues. The V gene lost 3 bases and the J gene lost 3 bases, with 8 bases spanning the gap. Germline V lookup: CDR1 SGHNT, CDR2 YENEEA. The CDR3 loop reads CASSFPEYTEAFF. The CDR3 nucleotides are TGTGCCAGCAGCTTCCCGGAATACACTGAAGCTTTCTTT.

The chain is built from TRBV20-1 and TRBJ2-7; 8 bases are a match to TRBD1. The V segment lost 6 bases and the J segment 3 bases; nucleotides outside the gene matches: 13. The length of the CDR3 is 15 residues. CDR1 is DFQATT and CDR2 is SNEGSKA in the germline V gene (reference sequence). CDR3 region: CSAISETGQVYEQYF. CDR3 sequence (DNA): TGCAGTGCCATCAGCGAGACGGGACAGGTCTACGAGCAGTACTTC.

The chain is built from TRBV7-9 and TRBJ1-6; D is uncertain. This CDR3 comprises 17 residues. Germline CDR1 reads SEHNR; CDR2 reads FQNEAQ (reference sequence). Trimming left V 2 bases short and J 3 bases short, with 14 bases between. CDR3 in amino acids: CASSLLAHSGYNSPLHF. The DNA for the CDR3 is TGTGCCAGCAGCTTACTGGCCCACTCAGGCTATAATTCACCCCTCCACTTT.

This chain uses TRBV12-3 or TRBV12-4 with TRBJ1-1; unclear D gene. The CDR3 totals 14 residues. The V and J ends lost 2 bases and 1 base respectively, with 8 bases between them. The CDR3 DNA reads TGTGCCAGCAGTTTAACGACACCGAACACTGAAGCTTTCTTT. Its protein product is CASSLTTPNTEAFF.

J is TRBJ2-1 and V is TRBV20-1, with 7 bases lining up with TRBD2. The V gene's germline CDR1 is DFQATT and CDR2 SNEGSKA (reference sequence). CDR3 size: 14 residues. Germline trimming cut 4 bases from V and 3 bases from J; bases unmatched to any gene: 6. The CDR3 DNA follows: TGCAGTGCTAAGGAGCGGGGTCTCTACAATGAGCAGTTCTTC. It codes for CSAKERGLYNEQFF.

The rearrangement uses TRBV30 and TRBJ1-5; D not resolved. Germline-derived CDR1 and CDR2 are GTSNPN and SVGIG (reference sequence). This CDR3 is 14 amino acids long. V dropped 5 bases and J dropped 0 bases, with 11 bases sitting between them. The CDR3 DNA follows: TGTGCCTGGCAAGAAGGTTTTAGCAATCAGCCCCAGCATTTT. Protein: CAWQEGFSNQPQHF.

The chain is built from TRBV27 and TRBJ1-2; possibly TRBD1 for D (5 bases). Trimming pared 4 bases from V and 6 bases from J, leaving 9 bases between. The CDR3 sequence is 12 residues long. Germline lookup yields CDR1 MNHEY and CDR2 SMNVEV (reference sequence). The CDR3 DNA follows: TGTGCCAGCAGTTCAGGGTTCCATGGCTACACCTTC. Its protein product is CASSSGFHGYTF.

CDR3 amino acids: CASSFIARESGYTF. The DNA for the CDR3 is TGTGCCAGCAGCTTCATAGCCAGGGAATCTGGCTACACCTTC. The rearrangement joins TRBV12-3 or TRBV12-4 to TRBJ1-2; D is possibly TRBD1 (5 bases). The V end lost 6 bases, the J end lost 7 bases, and 18 bases lay between the germline ends. The CDR3 runs to 14 residues.

This clonotype has just one count. The rearrangement links TRBV20-1 to TRBJ2-4, with 11 bases matching TRBD1. CDR1 and CDR2 from the germline V gene are DFQATT and SNEGSKA (reference sequence). This CDR3 comprises 13 residues. The V gene end was trimmed by 5 bases and the J gene end by 7 bases; junction bases not matched to a gene: 4. The CDR3 loop is CSAPGQGANIQYF. The DNA for the CDR3 is TGCAGTGCTCCCGGACAGGGGGCGAACATTCAGTACTTC.

The chain links TRBV12-5 to TRBJ1-2; D not certain. Trimming stripped 0 bases from V and 2 bases from J, with 4 bases between. This CDR3 has 13 residues. Germline V lookup: CDR1 LGHNT, CDR2 FRNRAP. The CDR3 sequence: CASGLVGNYGYTF. The CDR3, as DNA: TGTGCTAGTGGTTTGGTCGGAAACTATGGCTACACCTTC.

The gene calls are TRBV5-1 and TRBJ1-5, with unresolved D. V lost 1 base and J 4 bases, leaving 6 bases between the germline ends. The germline V gene encodes CDR1 SGHRS and CDR2 YFSETQ. CDR3 length: 13 residues. CDR3 DNA: TGCGCCAGCAGCTTGTCCGTGAATCAGCCCCAGCATTTT. This sequence encodes CASSLSVNQPQHF.

The chain has TRBV19 and TRBJ2-1; 9 nucleotides line up with TRBD1. The V gene end was trimmed by 6 bases and the J gene end by 8 bases; junction bases not matched to a gene: 11. CDR1 and CDR2 (germline): LNHDA, SQIVND (reference sequence). This CDR3 spans 15 amino acids. The CDR3 reads CASSPSGQGLDEQFF. The CDR3 DNA follows: TGTGCCAGTAGCCCCTCGGGACAGGGTCTCGATGAGCAGTTCTTC.

This chain uses TRBV27 with TRBJ2-5; D gene ambiguous. CDR1 and CDR2 (germline): MNHEY, SMNVEV (reference sequence). The CDR3 is 15 amino acids. Trimming pared 2 bases from V and 2 bases from J, leaving 12 bases between. The CDR3 bases are TGTGCCAGCAGTTTAGGTGGGGATTATCAAGAGACCCAGTACTTC. Protein: CASSLGGDYQETQYF.

The chain uses TRBV11-1 and TRBJ2-7, with TRBD2 identical over 7 bases. The length of the CDR3 is 15 residues. J was trimmed by 2 bases and V by 3 bases; bases with no gene match: 7. Germline V lookup: CDR1 SGHAT, CDR2 FQDESV (reference sequence). The CDR3 sequence is CASSLSASGTYEQYF. As DNA, the CDR3 is TGTGCCAGCAGCTTGTCCGCCAGCGGGACCTACGAGCAGTACTTC.

The chain has TRBV30 and TRBJ1-6; D gene ambiguous. Deletions cut 4 bases from V and 5 bases from J, with 12 bases between. The CDR3 has 14 residues. Germline V CDR1 and CDR2: GTSNPN, SVGIG (reference sequence). DNA for the CDR3: TGTGCCTGGATCAATAGAGGGAATAATTCACCCCTCCACTTT. This sequence encodes CAWINRGNNSPLHF.

The chain joins TRBV30 to TRBJ2-3; 9 bases map to TRBD1. Trimming cost V 3 bases and J 2 bases; bases outside gene matches: 9. Germline V lookup: CDR1 GTSNPN, CDR2 SVGIG (reference sequence). CDR3 length equals 16 residues. CDR3 sequence reads: CAWSGGTGGLTDTQYF. CDR3 nucleotide sequence: TGTGCCTGGAGCGGGGGTACAGGGGGCCTCACAGATACGCAGTATTTT.

This chain joins TRBV27 and TRBJ1-2; perhaps TRBD1 as D (5 bases). Germline V gene sequence: CDR1 MNHEY, CDR2 SMNVEV (reference sequence). V was cut by 0 bases and J by 3 bases, with 8 bases left in between. The CDR3 length is 14 residues. This CDR3 reads CASSLSGAHYGYTF. For the CDR3, the DNA is TGTGCCAGCAGTTTATCCGGGGCCCACTATGGCTACACCTTC.

Details on this clonotype: At one of its ends the junction is not consistent with the germline gene, which may arise from a read error. The chain couples TRBV7-7 to TRBJ2-5; D is ambiguous. The CDR3 totals 13 residues. The germline V gene encodes CDR1 SSHAT and CDR2 FNYEAQ (reference sequence). CDR3 in DNA: TGTGCTAGCAGCTTAGCTCTAGGGGAGACCCAGTACTTC. Its translation is CASSLALGETQYF.